The 23 T cell receptor beta chains below were found in one sample sequenced in a study of regulatory T cells in long-lasting Graves disease. The TCR beta library used iRepertoire HTBI primers with Arm-PCR amplification of CDR3. TCRdb re-derived calls from the multiplex PCR reads in MiXCR, one entry per CDR3 protein. The profile shows about 350,000 distinct CDR3 sequences, 16% of them singletons. Sample time point: newly diagnosed GD, antithyroid drugs for less than 3 months. Making the TCR library involved RNA that had been extracted from PBMCs. These same records also appear under a second study, on T cells in Graves' hyperthyroidism and ophthalmopathy.

The specimen was peripheral blood mononuclear cells (PBMCs), collected at new diagnosis, from a patient treated with antithyroid drugs. These receptors all stem from a man aged 40-49 years with Graves disease.

This clonotype appeared many times. The chain carries TRBV2 and TRBJ2-3; unclear D gene. The CDR3 covers 15 residues. V was shortened by 4 bases and J by 0 bases, with 11 bases between the two germline ends. In germline, CDR1 is SNHLY, CDR2 FYNNEI. CDR3 amino acids: CASSGPLTSTDTQYF. In DNA form, the CDR3 reads TGTGCCAGCAGTGGTCCCCTGACTAGCACAGATACGCAGTATTTT.

This clonotype was counted many times. V and J are TRBV2 and TRBJ1-2; D gene ambiguous. This CDR3 has 10 residues. V shed 9 bases and J shed 4 bases, with 6 bases lying between them. Germline CDR1 SNHLY, CDR2 FYNNEI. CDR3 coding DNA: TGTGCCAGTGGAGGCTATGGCTACACCTTC. Protein sequence: CASGGYGYTF.

This clonotype was seen at least ten times. This chain connects TRBV28 to TRBJ2-1; 7 nucleotides agree with TRBD1. In germline, CDR1 is MDHEN, CDR2 SYDVKM. This CDR3 comprises 16 residues. Unmatched junction bases numbered 7, after V lost 1 base and J lost 4 bases. Here the CDR3 DNA reads TGTGCCAGCAGTTTATTGGGGGACAGAGATTACAATGAGCAGTTCTTC. This gives the protein CASSLLGDRDYNEQFF.

V is TRBV5-1 and J is TRBJ2-6, with 10 positions matching TRBD1. CDR3 size: 15 residues. With 7 bases clipped from V and 2 bases from J, the junction kept 3 bases outside the gene matches. The germline V gene has CDR1 SGHRS and CDR2 YFSETQ. The CDR3 DNA sequence: TGCGCCAGCTGGGACAGGGGCGCTGGGGCCAACGTCCTGACTTTC. It translates to CASWDRGAGANVLTF. Supplemented by reference TRBV5-1 and TRBJ2-6, the full variable domain reads KAGVTQTPRYLIKTRGQQVTLSCSPISGHRSVSWYQQTPGQGLQFLFEYFSETQRNKGNFPGRFSGRQFSNSRSEMNVSTLELGDSALYLCASWDRGAGANVLTFGAGSRLTVL.

This sequence joins TRBV4-2 and TRBJ2-7; the D gene is possibly TRBD1 (5 bases). V lost 0 bases, J lost 3 bases, and 12 bases lay in between. This CDR3 has 15 residues. Germline V gene lookup returns CDR1 LGHNA and CDR2 YNFKEQ. CDR3 DNA sequence: TGTGCCAGCAGCCAAGATTCAGGGAAAGTCTACGAGCAGTACTTC. It translates to CASSQDSGKVYEQYF.

This clonotype showed up many times. The CDR3 reads CASSLPRFGTSTDTQYF. DNA for the CDR3: TGTGCCAGCAGCTTGCCCCGATTTGGAACTAGCACAGATACGCAGTATTTT. The chain carries TRBV7-2 and TRBJ2-3; no reliable D call. The CDR3 is made up of 17 amino acids. Deletions cut 3 bases from V and 0 bases from J, with 16 bases between. Germline V lookup: CDR1 SGHTA, CDR2 FQGNSA.

This clonotype has a count of ten or more. The gene calls are TRBV7-9 and TRBJ2-1; possibly TRBD1 for D (6 bases). CDR3 length: 15 residues. The germline V gene has CDR1 SEHNR and CDR2 FQNEAQ (reference sequence). V was cut by 5 bases and J by 10 bases, with 21 bases left in between. The CDR3 nucleotides read TGTGCCAGCAGCCCCGTAGCGCAGGGGAGAAACGAGCAGTTCTTC. It specifies CASSPVAQGRNEQFF. The full variable domain, with the rest looked up from reference TRBV7-9 and TRBJ2-1, is DTGVSQNPRHKITKRGQNVTFRCDPISEHNRLYWYRQTLGQGPEFLTYFQNEAQLEKSRLLSDRFSAERPKGSFSTLEIQRTEQGDSAMYLCASSPVAQGRNEQFFGPGTRLTVL.

The V gene is TRBV5-1, the J gene TRBJ2-2; D is unresolved. Looked up from germline, CDR1 is SGHRS and CDR2 is YFSETQ. The V end lost 2 bases, the J end lost 0 bases, and 8 bases lay between the germline ends. The CDR3 has 15 amino acids. The CDR3 nucleotides are TGCGCCAGCAGCTTCGGCGCCACGAACACCGGGGAGCTGTTTTTT. Protein product: CASSFGATNTGELFF.

This clonotype was seen more than once but under ten times. The rearrangement joins TRBV28 to TRBJ1-2; the D gene is possibly TRBD1 (6 bases). Germline V lookup: CDR1 MDHEN, CDR2 SYDVKM. This CDR3 contains 14 residues. Trimming left V 9 bases short and J 1 base short, with 15 bases between. In DNA, the CDR3 is TGTGCCAGTTACAGGGCTTGGTTTAACTATGGCTACACCTTC. Protein: CASYRAWFNYGYTF.

This clonotype appeared many times. The CDR3 protein is CASSRAQGANVYNEQFF. The CDR3 bases are TGTGCCAGCAGCCGCGCTCAGGGGGCTAACGTGTACAATGAGCAGTTCTTC. The genes are TRBV11-3 and TRBJ2-1, with 8 bases that match TRBD1. Germline CDR1 reads SGHNT; CDR2 reads YENEEA. J lost 4 bases, V lost 5 bases, and 13 bases had no gene match. This CDR3 has 17 residues.

V and J are TRBV11-3 and TRBJ2-4, with D tentatively TRBD2 (5 bases). Germline CDR1 and CDR2: SGHNT and YENEEA. This CDR3 comprises 13 residues. V was trimmed by 1 base and J by 6 bases, leaving 7 bases between them. CDR3 sequence: CASSLGGPNIQYF. CDR3 DNA sequence: TGTGCCAGCAGCTTAGGCGGGCCAAACATTCAGTACTTC.

As to this clonotype: It is likely a read error: a sequence one base away is far more abundant. V usage is TRBV7-2 and J usage is TRBJ2-3; either TRBD1 or TRBD2 may supply D (6 bases each). Trimming cost V 3 bases and J 4 bases, with 14 bases left between them. This CDR3 contains 15 residues. Looked up from germline, CDR1 is SGHTA and CDR2 is FQGNSA. This CDR3 is CASSFRGQRADTQYF. The CDR3 DNA reads as TGTGCCAGCAGCTTTCGGGGGCAACGCGCAGATACGCAGTATTTT. The complete variable domain, with remaining parts taken from reference TRBV7-2 and TRBJ2-3, reads GAGVSQSPSNKVTEKGKDVELRCDPISGHTALYWYRQSLGQGLEFLIYFQGNSAPDKSGLPSDRFSAERTGGSVSTLTIQRTQQEDSAVYLCASSFRGQRADTQYFGPGTRLTVL.

This clonotype was seen ten or more times. DNA for the CDR3: TGTGCCAGCAGCTTAGCCGGGGGGGCTGAGACCCAGTACTTC. Amino acids: CASSLAGGAETQYF. The J gene is TRBJ2-5, the V gene TRBV7-2, with TRBD2 matching 8 bases. V dropped 0 bases and J dropped 5; count of bases not matched to a gene: 2. CDR1 and CDR2 (germline): SGHTA, FQGNSA. This CDR3 spans 14 amino acids.

This clonotype has a single count. The V and J genes are TRBV6-1 and TRBJ2-1; TRBD2 matches 7 bases. This CDR3 is 17 amino acids long. Germline-derived CDR1 and CDR2 are MNHNS and SASEGT. V gave up 8 bases and J gave up 4 bases; unmatched junction bases: 17. The CDR3 spells CASSLVWASGGYNEQFF. CDR3 sequence (DNA): TGTGCCAGCTCGTTAGTATGGGCGTCGGGGGGATACAATGAGCAGTTCTTC.

This clonotype was observed many times. The chain couples TRBV28 to TRBJ2-3; 11 bases map to TRBD1. CDR1 is MDHEN, CDR2 SYDVKM, per germline. CDR3 length: 13 amino acids. V shed 7 bases, J shed 8 bases, and the junction held 5 bases outside the gene matches. CDR3 loop: CASTGQGAPTQYF. The CDR3 DNA sequence: TGTGCCAGCACAGGACAGGGGGCCCCTACGCAGTATTTT.

The chain combines TRBV5-4 with TRBJ2-2, with a possible D match to TRBD1 (6 bases). Deletions cut 0 bases from V and 0 bases from J, with 9 bases between. The CDR3 consists of 16 residues. The germline V gene encodes CDR1 SGHNT and CDR2 YYREEE (reference sequence). In DNA, the CDR3 is TGTGCCAGCAGCTTGGACAGGACAGCGAACACCGGGGAGCTGTTTTTT. Protein product: CASSLDRTANTGELFF.

The chain links TRBV20-1 to TRBJ2-7, with D maybe TRBD1 (5 bases). The last part of the DNA fits TRBJ2-5 better; the J call may be wrong. The CDR3 runs to 13 residues. CDR1 is DFQATT and CDR2 is SNEGSKA in the germline V gene (reference sequence). The CDR3 protein is CSAQGRGWETQYF. The CDR3 coding sequence is TGCAGTGCTCAGGGAAGAGGCTGGGAGACCCAGTACTTC.

A word on this clonotype: One base away lies a much larger clone, so this may be a sequencing read error. The rearrangement uses TRBV28 and TRBJ1-3; D unclear. The V gene's germline CDR1 is MDHEN and CDR2 SYDVKM. The CDR3 contains 13 residues. The CDR3 nucleotides are TGTGCCAGCAGTTTACGCCCGGGAAACACCATACATTTT. This codes for CASSLRPGNTIHF.

The chain combines TRBV6-2 or TRBV6-3 with TRBJ2-7; TRBD1 matches 10 bases. The trim removed 0 bases at V and 4 bases at J, leaving 6 bases unmatched. Germline loops: CDR1 MNHEY, CDR2 SVGEGT. The CDR3 runs to 16 residues. CDR3 amino acids: CASSYSGGTGEYEQYF. The DNA for the CDR3 is TGTGCCAGCAGTTACTCGGGCGGGACAGGGGAGTACGAGCAGTACTTC.

The rearrangement links TRBV20-1 to TRBJ1-1; no firm D call. CDR1 DFQATT and CDR2 SNEGSKA come from the germline V gene (reference sequence). There are 12 residues in the CDR3. V was clipped by 0 bases and J by 3 bases, with 5 bases between them. The CDR3 is CSAREPDTEAFF. CDR3 sequence (DNA): TGCAGTGCTAGAGAGCCGGACACTGAAGCTTTCTTT.

This clonotype was observed a few times. This chain uses TRBV20-1 with TRBJ2-5; 8 bases map to TRBD1. This CDR3 has 13 amino acids. After removal of 3 bases from V and 7 bases from J, the junction contained 7 bases not matched to a gene. Per the germline V gene, CDR1 is DFQATT and CDR2 is SNEGSKA (reference sequence). Here the CDR3 DNA reads TGCAGTGCTAGTCTCTCGGGGACAGGGACCCAGTACTTC. This gives the protein CSASLSGTGTQYF.

This clonotype has ten or more counts. The chain links TRBV28 to TRBJ2-7, with a weak D call TRBD2 (5 bases). Trimming shortened V by 7 bases and J by 2 bases, and 9 bases separated the two germline ends. The CDR3 contains 12 residues. Germline CDR1 and CDR2: MDHEN and SYDVKM. In DNA, the CDR3 is TGTGCCAGCATCCAGACTACCTACGAGCAGTACTTC. This gives the protein CASIQTTYEQYF.

The rearrangement joins TRBV2 to TRBJ1-4; possibly TRBD1 for D (5 bases). The length of the CDR3 is 12 residues. Per the germline V gene, CDR1 is SNHLY and CDR2 is FYNNEI. Between the trimmed V and J ends, which lost 7 bases and 8 bases, there was a span of 11 bases. The CDR3 region is CASKGSGEKLFF. The CDR3 nucleotides read TGTGCCAGCAAGGGGTCCGGGGAAAAACTGTTTTTT. Full variable domain (rest looked up from reference TRBV2 and TRBJ1-4): EPEVTQTPSHQVTQMGQEVILRCVPISNHLYFYWYRQILGQKVEFLVSFYNNEISEKSEIFDDQFSVERPDGSNFTLKIRSTKLEDSAMYFCASKGSGEKLFFGSGTQLSVL.